Given below is one T cell receptor (beta chain) in context. Its antigen is as yet unknown. The data were obtained in a study of OX40 agonist ivuxolimab in advanced cancers. The CDR3 is 14 residues long. V gave up 6 bases and J gave up 4 bases, with 15 bases separating them. The germline V gene has CDR1 KGHSH and CDR2 LQKENI. Study-wide points: Low levels of normalized T-cell clonal expansion also appeared in some nonresponders.

This table comes from immunoSEQ multiplex PCR, and its TCRdb copy is limited to in-frame clones, with some not included. The profile shows roughly 75,000 clones, about nine tenths of them singletons. This TCR was sampled from an adult with an advanced solid tumor such as melanoma, head and neck, liver or kidney cancer. The specimen comprised CD4+ or CD8+ T cells sorted from blood, sampled in a trial of the OX40 agonist ivuxolimab. V gene TRBV18 combines with J gene TRBJ1-1, with a tentative D call TRBD1 (5 bases). CDR3 region: CASSLQGIGTEAFF. The CDR3 coding sequence is TGTGCCAGCTCCCTGCAGGGAATAGGCACTGAAGCTTTCTTT.